This T cell receptor beta chain was identified during a study of cytomegalovirus exposure and HLA in healthy donors (dated by TCRdb to 2015 to 2018). Study-level background: An earlier analysis of 550 to 700 of the donors reported more than 250 Gb of sequence data and roughly 110 million unique TCR beta sequences from 150 million to 200 million T cells. On average, about 240,000 unique TCR beta nucleotide sequences were sequenced per donor among some 430 genotyped donors of the cohort, with 15% to 20% of those sequences being non-productive. Five DR-DQ haplotypes were handled as single units for association and clustering because linkage in the cohort was strong. The number of donors typed differed by locus, with about 629-630 for A, B, C, DRB1 and DQB1, roughly 520 for DQA1, 606 for DPA1, and about 450 for DPB1. In the later analysis, no new phenotypic data were used to find candidate immune exposures; instead, reliance was placed on TCR beta sequences and their occurrence across donors. An early release that covered some 640 HLA-typed donors contained about 300 gigabases of sequencing data and approximately 85 million unique TCR sequences. The study aimed to test whether signatures of past pathogen exposure could be identified by cataloging public T cell receptors. Donor age, sex, ethnicity and CMV serostatus were collected together with the repertoire data. HLA typing covered class I and class II loci at four-digit resolution. A later genetic analysis used genome-wide SNP genotypes for about 60% of the roughly 670 donors, treating that subset as a discovery cohort. To decide whether each TCR beta V gene segment behaved as functional or pseudogenic, an earlier analysis of approximately 600 of the donors relied on high-throughput TCR beta sequencing. All discovery cohort repertoires had been generated on a single sequencing platform. A later analysis re-analyzed previously published TCR beta repertoires from 660 or so donors and added high-resolution HLA genotyping to study TCR occurrence patterns. The study used immunosequencing to profile the T cell repertoires of 666 subjects and linked those repertoires to cytomegalovirus serostatus. Of the 350 to 450 genotyped donors, 81% fell in the genetic ancestry cluster associated with self-reported Caucasian donors. To predict cytomegalovirus infection status, the study brought together high-throughput TCR immunosequencing, statistical association of individual TCRs with disease status, and machine learning. Along with the approximately 620-subject first cohort, a separate validation cohort of 120 different subjects was used. What the study reported, not specific to this receptor: Most TCR sequences were seen in very few donors, while some public TCRs were found in many individuals. CMV serostatus was the only immune exposure information available for the cohort. Only TCR beta chains were sequenced in this cohort, and the absence of alpha or paired-chain data limited detectable features. A few of the identified cytomegalovirus-associated TCR beta chains were confirmed in vitro to be specific for cytomegalovirus antigens. According to a later analysis, most CMV-associated TCR beta chains appeared to be HLA-restricted, and the HLA associations seemed to be driven largely by CMV exposure. Several of the top co-occurrence clusters appeared to be linked to parvovirus B19, influenza, CMV and Epstein-Barr virus, according to a later analysis. V-gene and J-gene trimming of TCR beta chains was associated with a missense DCLRE1C variant in a later genetic analysis, and the association was replicated in an independent cohort. In an earlier analysis of several hundred of the donors, most TCR beta V segments were observed in productive rearrangements about 87% or about 30% of the time, broadly matching IMGT annotations. A further reported finding was that TCR beta sequences accurately predicted the HLA-A and HLA-B alleles for most subjects in the first cohort. The study gave a list of 150 to 200 TCR beta chains associated with cytomegalovirus. A later analysis found that TCR association rates varied across HLA loci, with DRB1 alleles showing the most associated TCRs and HLA-C alleles the fewest. The classifier was reported to diagnose cytomegalovirus status with high specificity and sensitivity in both the original and validation cohorts. Correlated functional status among segregating V segments might be attributable to linkage disequilibrium, but an unknown experimental factor could not be ruled out. Assigning TCR associations to individual alleles was difficult when HLA alleles, especially DR and DQ, strongly co-occurred. The authors suggested that the approach could potentially be extended to other disease states and immunological phenotypes. HLA typing was unavailable for some donors at each locus, so association tests used only the typed subset. Because the 87-base-pair reads could not distinguish some IMGT-functional V segments, including TRBV6-2 and TRBV6-3, those segments were excluded. A cluster of highly shared sequence variants was judged likely to be a technical artifact of the sequencing pipeline. The earlier analysis of about 600 of the donors excluded some 15 rarely observed V segments, including chromosome 9 orphons, because counts were too low. The presence/absence analyses assumed that sequencing depth was roughly uniform across donors, and that assumption may not be true. In a later analysis, some 17,000 TCR beta sequences were associated with specific HLA alleles at a false discovery rate of 0.05. In a later genetic analysis, fewer N-insertions in productive TCRs were reported among donors in an Asian-associated ancestry cluster than the approximately 710-donor mean. Compared with equally common non-associated chains, HLA-associated TCR beta chains in a later analysis were more clonally expanded and had lower generation probabilities.

The method was the immunoSEQ multiplex PCR assay. For the multiplex PCR, a mixture combining 60 forward primers for TCR Vbeta segments and 13 reverse primers for TCR Jbeta segments was used. A multiplex PCR assay on genomic DNA amplified the CDR3 region of rearranged TCR beta genes. On the Illumina HiSeq System, the amplified TCR beta libraries were sequenced as 87-base-pair reads. The study's own analysis went as follows. In a later analysis, tens of millions of unique TCR beta chains were counted across the 500 to 850 repertoires, and around 10 million of these chains were shared by at least two donors. To remove PCR and sequencing errors, raw reads were error-corrected and collapsed into unique sequences using a nearest-neighbor algorithm that merged closely related sequences. To assign V, D and J gene segments, CDR3 sequences were aligned to IMGT reference sequences. For a sequence to be retained, a match of at least six nucleotides was required to both a V gene segment and a J gene segment. Rearrangements were called productive when the CDR3 lacked stop codons and stayed in frame with V and J; all others were non-productive. Following IMGT convention, CDR3 was defined as the stretch from the second conserved V-encoded cysteine up to the conserved J-encoded phenylalanine. The earlier analysis of some 550 of the donors excluded any sequence lacking an unambiguous match to a single V gene segment. In an earlier analysis of 587 of the donors, V segments were called functional above 56.7% productive rearrangements and were called segregating when the between-donor standard deviation exceeded 5%. To diagnose cytomegalovirus status from the catalog of TCR beta chain sequences, a statistical classification framework was built. In a later analysis, V and J genes were assigned by comparing TCR nucleotide sequences against IMGT/GENE-DB human TR gene sequences. Using the TCRdist pipeline, a later analysis assigned CDR3 sequences along with most-parsimonious VDJ recombination scenarios. In a later analysis, each TCR beta chain was defined by its CDR3 amino acid sequence together with its V-gene family, and reads without a unique V-gene family were excluded. As a way to deal with suspected cross-contamination and a sequencing artifact, a later analysis dropped 640 or so nucleotide sequences that were highly shared and had low generation probability. For each public chain, a later analysis derived a clonal expansion index from normalized ranks of inferred template counts within each repertoire. A later analysis computed generation probabilities with a VDJ recombination model fitted to out-of-frame rearrangements, and checked the results against IGoR. In a later analysis, TCR-TCR, TCR-HLA and TCR-CMV co-occurrence was scored with hypergeometric tests, and a repertoire-size bias correction was applied to TCR pairs. In a later analysis, false discovery rates were estimated by permuting HLA or CMV assignments 20 times. In a later analysis, co-occurring TCRs were grouped with DBSCAN, and TCRdist sequence similarity was added when clustering was performed within HLA-allele-positive subsets. Co-occurrence clustering excluded repertoires with fewer than 30,000 or more than 120,000 public chains, plus five with anomalous nucleotide sharing. What TCRdb holds here is the immuneACCESS table cut down to in-frame rearrangements. Part of the clones is not present; checked against another copy, under half of the missing clones reflect an unresolved V gene, and the others are unexplained. Clonal size and the V and J genes are those of that table, whereas D and trimming came from the DNA. For this sample the table gives roughly 220,000 clones, of which 65% to 85% were detected only once. The ten largest clones add up to about 1.7% of the sample.

The CDR3 goes from the cysteine to the phenylalanine over 13 residues. The DNA shown is the 39-base CDR3, in frame from base 1. CDR1 and CDR2 are drawn from the germline V gene: SGHTS, YDEGEE. From V the trimming removes 6 bases and from J it removes 7 bases, while the gene matches leave 7 bases of the junction unaccounted for. In total, approximately 700 healthy bone marrow donors made up the cohort. Cohort members were all nominally healthy when sampled, although unrecorded immune exposures were likely present. The donor tested CMV seronegative and was one of the 352 seronegative cohort members. Each donor provided a peripheral blood sample, and peripheral blood mononuclear cells were used for TCR beta sequencing. The Qiagen DNeasy Blood Extraction Kit was used to extract genomic DNA from the blood cell samples. With respect to this clone: No antigen is known for it. Base qualities are not recorded, but no much larger clone differs from it by a single base.

The TCR sequence derives from a man in his fifties in good health and CMV-seronegative. Recombination linked TRBV5-8 to TRBJ1-5; 7 bases in the junction line up with TRBD1. Sequenced sample: PBMCs. The DNA is TGTGCCAGCAACGGACAGGCATACCAGCCCCAGCATTTT. Its protein is CASNGQAYQPQHF.